The next 7 T cell receptor beta chains were all read from a single sample in a study of siplizumab effects on memory and regulatory T cells. The assay was immunoSEQ multiplex PCR, and TCRdb's table has in-frame clones only and misses some. The data contain about 100,000 clones, around 92% of them singletons. The sequenced material came from CD4+ T cells sorted from blood. The receptors stem from a human donor in good health.

The chain links TRBV2 to TRBJ1-2; perhaps TRBD1 as D (5 bases). Looked up from germline, CDR1 is SNHLY and CDR2 is FYNNEI. V gave up 9 bases and J gave up 0 bases, with 17 bases separating them. The CDR3 runs to 15 residues. The CDR3 here is CASLERGGANYGYTF. Written as DNA, the CDR3 is TGTGCCAGTCTCGAGCGGGGGGGAGCTAACTATGGCTACACCTTC.

The chain employs TRBV19 and TRBJ2-3; TRBD2 agrees at 11 bases. Trimming took 8 bases from V and 2 from J; bases not matched to a gene: 9. CDR1 and CDR2 (germline): LNHDA, SQIVND (reference sequence). CDR3 length: 16 amino acids. CDR3 DNA: TGTGCCAGTCGTTCCGGGACTAGCGGATTCACAGATACGCAGTATTTT. Its protein product is CASRSGTSGFTDTQYF.

Note on this clone: Other DNA sequences in this sample translate to the same CDR3. The V gene is TRBV20-1, the J gene TRBJ1-3; D is unresolved. In germline, CDR1 is DFQATT, CDR2 SNEGSKA (reference sequence). Trimming shortened V by 1 base and J by 4 bases, and 2 bases separated the two germline ends. This CDR3 comprises 11 residues. The CDR3 coding sequence is TGCAGTGCTAGAGGGGGAAACACCATATATTTT. It yields the protein CSARGGNTIYF.

The V call is TRBV6-1, the J call TRBJ2-3; D gene unclear. This CDR3 comprises 14 residues. V dropped 4 bases and J dropped 0 bases, with 8 bases sitting between them. Germline V gene lookup returns CDR1 MNHNS and CDR2 SASEGT. The CDR3 reads CASSAEYSTDTQYF. CDR3 DNA: TGTGCCAGCAGTGCCGAATACAGCACAGATACGCAGTATTTT.

The chain is built from TRBV18 and TRBJ2-7; 11 nucleotides align to TRBD2. The CDR3 is 17 residues long. With 5 bases clipped from V and 3 bases from J, the junction kept 12 bases outside the gene matches. Per the germline V gene, CDR1 is KGHSH and CDR2 is LQKENI. The CDR3: CASSGARVLAGGYEQYF. The CDR3 DNA reads as TGTGCCAGCTCAGGCGCCCGAGTTCTAGCGGGGGGCTACGAGCAGTACTTC.

This clone was recorded a few times. J is TRBJ1-6 and V is TRBV30, with D possibly being TRBD1 (5 bases). Trimming cost V 6 bases and J 7 bases, with 13 bases left between them. CDR3 length: 13 amino acids. Germline CDR1 reads GTSNPN; CDR2 reads SVGIG (reference sequence). The CDR3, as DNA: TGTGCCTGCCCAGCGAGGGGCAATTCACCCCTCCACTTT. It translates to CACPARGNSPLHF.

J is TRBJ1-3 and V is TRBV27; D unresolved. V was cut by 9 bases and J by 0 bases, with 12 bases left in between. The CDR3 sequence is 14 residues long. Germline CDR1 MNHEY, CDR2 SMNVEV (reference sequence). Here the CDR3 reads CASSTGPSGNTIYF. Written as DNA, the CDR3 is TGTGCCAGTTCCACCGGGCCCTCTGGAAACACCATATATTTT.